The 12 T cell receptor beta chains given below trace back to one sample, sequenced in a study of blood T cell repertoires in COVID-19. Clones were read by immunoSEQ multiplex PCR, and TCRdb kept only the in-frame ones, dropping some. This table has approximately 65,000 clones, around 91% appearing once. Material: peripheral blood. The source is a man in his fifties with COVID-19, enrolled during active disease.

The chain uses TRBV2 and TRBJ2-2; 9 bases align to TRBD1. This CDR3 is 21 amino acids long. V lost 3 bases, J lost 2 bases, and 19 bases stayed unmatched. Germline-derived CDR1 and CDR2 are SNHLY and FYNNEI. The CDR3 DNA reads as TGTGCCAGCAGTGATTTCCCCCCAATACAGGGGGCATCCCTAAACACCGGGGAGCTGTTTTTT. Protein sequence: CASSDFPPIQGASLNTGELFF.

The CDR3 spells CASTGPVRDEQFF. CDR3 bases: TGTGCCAGCACCGGACCTGTGAGGGATGAGCAGTTCTTC. The rearrangement joins TRBV11-2 to TRBJ2-1, with a weak D call TRBD2 (5 bases). The CDR3 totals 13 residues. V dropped 7 bases and J dropped 8 bases, with 15 bases sitting between them. Germline lookup yields CDR1 SGHAT and CDR2 FQNNGV.

This rearrangement joins TRBV6-1 to TRBJ1-2; D not certain. V lost 3 bases, J lost 5 bases, and 22 bases lay in between. CDR3 length equals 17 residues. Germline CDR1 reads MNHNS; CDR2 reads SASEGT. The CDR3 sequence: CASSEDLGPAPIYGYTF. CDR3 sequence (DNA): TGTGCCAGCAGTGAGGACTTAGGGCCGGCACCCATATATGGCTACACCTTC.

V is TRBV19 and J is TRBJ2-1, with D maybe TRBD2 (5 bases). Trimming took 5 bases from V and 0 from J, leaving 17 bases between them. CDR1 is LNHDA and CDR2 is SQIVND in the germline V gene (reference sequence). This CDR3 has 17 residues. The CDR3 protein is CASSPRPLGSSYNEQFF. The DNA of the CDR3 is TGTGCCAGTAGTCCTCGCCCACTAGGGAGCTCCTACAATGAGCAGTTCTTC.

The V call is TRBV29-1, the J call TRBJ2-3, with D uncertain. Trimming took off 1 base at V and 0 bases at J, with 2 bases between the two ends. This CDR3 contains 12 residues. The germline CDR1 and CDR2 sequences are SQVTM and ANQGSEA. CDR3 protein: CSVEVSTDTQYF. The CDR3 DNA sequence: TGCAGCGTTGAAGTAAGCACAGATACGCAGTATTTT.

This rearrangement joins TRBV7-2 to TRBJ2-7; weak D call: TRBD2 (6 bases). Trimming took off 5 bases at V and 2 bases at J, with 16 bases between the two ends. The CDR3 loop spans 15 amino acids. The germline gives CDR1 SGHTA, CDR2 FQGNSA. The CDR3 here is CASSTYAGTTYEQYF. Written as DNA, the CDR3 is TGTGCCAGCAGCACATACGCGGGGACGACCTACGAGCAGTACTTC.

This sequence joins TRBV7-2 and TRBJ2-7; 7 bases align to TRBD1. The CDR3 has 16 residues. Trimming at V came to 1 base and at J to 2 bases, leaving 8 bases not matched to a gene. The germline V gene encodes CDR1 SGHTA and CDR2 FQGNSA. The CDR3 is CASSLGPDRRTYEQYF. Written as DNA, the CDR3 is TGTGCCAGCAGCTTAGGCCCGGACAGGCGAACCTACGAGCAGTACTTC.

This clone was counted once. This chain joins TRBV5-1 and TRBJ2-1; D gene unclear. V was trimmed by 5 bases and J by 6 bases, leaving 18 bases between them. CDR3 size: 15 residues. Germline CDR1 and CDR2: SGHRS and YFSETQ. CDR3 in DNA: TGCGCCAGCAGGCTGACTCCCCTTGGCTCCAATGAGCAGTTCTTC. Its protein is CASRLTPLGSNEQFF.

V usage is TRBV2 and J usage is TRBJ2-1; possibly TRBD2 for D (5 bases). Germline lookup yields CDR1 SNHLY and CDR2 FYNNEI. This CDR3 has 12 amino acids. The V and J ends lost 4 bases and 8 bases respectively, with 9 bases between them. The CDR3 DNA follows: TGTGCCAGCAGTGGCGAGGGCGATGAGCAGTTCTTC. Protein sequence: CASSGEGDEQFF.

The CDR3 nucleotides read TGCGCCAGCACACGACTAGAAGGTGTAGGGGAGCTGTTTTTT. It specifies CASTRLEGVGELFF. The V and J genes are TRBV5-1 and TRBJ2-2; D possibly corresponds to TRBD2 (6 bases). Trimming cost V 6 bases and J 8 bases, with 17 bases left between them. The CDR3 loop spans 14 amino acids. Germline CDR1 reads SGHRS; CDR2 reads YFSETQ.

This clone was counted once. The chain is built from TRBV5-6 and TRBJ1-6; 9 positions agree with TRBD1. Trimming removed 4 bases from V and 8 bases from J; junction bases left unmatched: 13. The length of the CDR3 is 17 residues. CDR1 and CDR2 from the germline V gene are SGHDT and YYEEEE. In DNA form, the CDR3 reads TGTGCCAGCAGCGCCGGGACAGGGCCACGCGGGGATTCACCCCTCCACTTT. Amino acids: CASSAGTGPRGDSPLHF.

V and J are TRBV6-4 and TRBJ1-1; TRBD1 agrees at 8 bases. The germline gives CDR1 MRHNA, CDR2 SNTAGT. This CDR3 is 13 amino acids long. V was pared by 8 bases and J by 2 bases, with 4 bases of the junction left unmatched. The CDR3 DNA reads TGTGCCAGCCGCGACAGGGGAAACACTGAAGCTTTCTTT. It specifies CASRDRGNTEAFF.